Listed here is a single T cell receptor (beta chain). The antigen is undetermined. Assay: immunoSEQ multiplex PCR; the TCRdb copy retains only in-frame clones and omits some. This sample carries some 2 million clones, about 94% of them seen once, and the ten largest clones take around 1.1%. The sample comes from a study of shared clonotypes between healthy human individuals. CD45RO-negative cells were positively selected for CCR7, leaving out terminally differentiated effector memory CD45RA+ cells. Study conclusions and caveats: The study found about 5% of naive CD4 clonotypes shared across a few donors.

Germline CDR1 MDHEN, CDR2 SYDVKM. This CDR3 is 11 amino acids long. V gave up 9 bases and J gave up 5 bases, with 11 bases separating them. The sequenced sample consisted of naive CD8+ T cells sorted from blood. V gene TRBV28 combines with J gene TRBJ2-7, with D possibly matching TRBD1 (6 bases). This sequence was found in a young man in good health. This chain's CDR3 is CASAYRDEQYF. The CDR3 DNA follows: TGTGCCAGTGCTTACAGGGACGAGCAGTACTTC.